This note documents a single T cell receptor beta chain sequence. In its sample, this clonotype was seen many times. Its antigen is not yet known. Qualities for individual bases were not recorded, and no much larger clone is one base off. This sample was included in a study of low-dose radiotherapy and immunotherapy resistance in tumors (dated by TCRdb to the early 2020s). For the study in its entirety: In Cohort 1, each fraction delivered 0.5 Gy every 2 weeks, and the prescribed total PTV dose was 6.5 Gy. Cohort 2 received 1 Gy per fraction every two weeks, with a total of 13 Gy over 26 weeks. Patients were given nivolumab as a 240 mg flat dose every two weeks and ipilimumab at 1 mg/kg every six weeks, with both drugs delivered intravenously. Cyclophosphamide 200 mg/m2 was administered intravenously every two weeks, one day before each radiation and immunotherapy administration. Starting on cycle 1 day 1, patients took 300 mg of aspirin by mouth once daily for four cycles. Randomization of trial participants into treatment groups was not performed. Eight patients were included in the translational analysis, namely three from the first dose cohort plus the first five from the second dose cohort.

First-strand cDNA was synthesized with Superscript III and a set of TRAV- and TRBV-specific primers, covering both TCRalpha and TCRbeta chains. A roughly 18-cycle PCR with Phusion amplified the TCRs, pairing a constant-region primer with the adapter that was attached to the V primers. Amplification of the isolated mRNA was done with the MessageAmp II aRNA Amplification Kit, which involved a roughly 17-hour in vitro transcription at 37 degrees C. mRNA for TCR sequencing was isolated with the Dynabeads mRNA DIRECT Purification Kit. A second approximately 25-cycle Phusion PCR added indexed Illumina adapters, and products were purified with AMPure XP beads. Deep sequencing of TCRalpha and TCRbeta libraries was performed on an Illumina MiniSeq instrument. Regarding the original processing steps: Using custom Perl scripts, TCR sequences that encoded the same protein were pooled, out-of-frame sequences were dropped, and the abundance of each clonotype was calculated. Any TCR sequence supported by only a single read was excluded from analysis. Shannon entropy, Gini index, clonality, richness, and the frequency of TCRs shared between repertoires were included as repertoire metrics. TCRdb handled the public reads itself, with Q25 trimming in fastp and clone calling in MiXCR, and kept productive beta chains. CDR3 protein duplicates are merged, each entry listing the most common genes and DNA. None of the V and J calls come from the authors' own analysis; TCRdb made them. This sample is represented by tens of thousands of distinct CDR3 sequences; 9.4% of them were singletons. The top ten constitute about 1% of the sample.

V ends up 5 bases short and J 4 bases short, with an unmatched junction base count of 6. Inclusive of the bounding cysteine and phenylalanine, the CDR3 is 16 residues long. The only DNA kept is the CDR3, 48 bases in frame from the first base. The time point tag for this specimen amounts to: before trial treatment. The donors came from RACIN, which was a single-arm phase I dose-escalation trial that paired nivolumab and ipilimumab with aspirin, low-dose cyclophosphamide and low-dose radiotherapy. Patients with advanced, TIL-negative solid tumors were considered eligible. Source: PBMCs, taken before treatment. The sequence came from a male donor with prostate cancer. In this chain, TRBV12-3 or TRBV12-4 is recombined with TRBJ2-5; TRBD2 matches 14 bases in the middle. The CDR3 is CASSLGLAGERETQYF. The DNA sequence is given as TGTGCCAGCAGTCTGGGACTAGCGGGAGAGCGAGAGACCCAGTACTTC.